A selection of T cell receptor beta chains follows, all from one sample in a study of shared clonotypes between healthy human individuals. Clones were sequenced by immunoSEQ multiplex PCR, and TCRdb holds only the in-frame ones, with some missing. This sample has more than 200,000 clones; just over 65% occur once, and the top ten carry more than 9.5%. The sequenced sample was memory CD4+ T cells sorted from blood. These receptors came from a man aged 25-45 years in good health. The CDR3 runs from the conserved cysteine through the conserved F or W. Fields, in order: J gene, V gene, D gene, clone size, CDR3 protein, CDR3 DNA. D genes are given only for firm matches. The size entry is marked missing in some rows and otherwise reads once, few, many or a size class.

j_call: TRBJ2-7
v_call: TRBV5-1
d_call: -
clone_size: -
cdr3_aa: CASSRGGGASYEQYF
cdr3_nt: TGCGCCAGCAGCCGGGGAGGGGGCGCCTCCTACGAGCAGTACTTC

j_call: TRBJ2-1
v_call: TRBV27
d_call: TRBD1
clone_size: -
cdr3_aa: CASSLSSPGGQFF
cdr3_nt: TGTGCCAGCAGTTTATCGTCCCCAGGGGGGCAGTTCTTC

j_call: TRBJ1-2
v_call: TRBV5-1
d_call: TRBD1
clone_size: -
cdr3_aa: CASSLTGQVIYGYTF
cdr3_nt: TGCGCCAGCAGCTTGACGGGACAGGTAATCTATGGCTACACCTTC

j_call: TRBJ2-7
v_call: TRBV5-4
d_call: -
clone_size: -
cdr3_aa: CASSAVTYEQYF
cdr3_nt: TGTGCCAGCAGCGCAGTGACCTACGAGCAGTACTTC

j_call: TRBJ2-5
v_call: TRBV11-2
d_call: TRBD2
clone_size: -
cdr3_aa: CASSRTSEETQYF
cdr3_nt: TGTGCCAGCAGCAGAACTAGCGAAGAGACCCAGTACTTC

j_call: TRBJ1-2
v_call: TRBV7-2
d_call: -
clone_size: few
cdr3_aa: CASSSRDTGNGYTF
cdr3_nt: TGTGCCAGCAGTTCGAGAGACACGGGGAATGGCTACACCTTC

j_call: TRBJ2-7
v_call: TRBV19
d_call: TRBD2
clone_size: few
cdr3_aa: CASSISGLAESYEQYF
cdr3_nt: TGTGCCAGTAGTATTTCGGGTCTAGCGGAATCCTACGAGCAGTACTTC

j_call: TRBJ2-2
v_call: TRBV27
d_call: -
clone_size: -
cdr3_aa: CASSQGPAQDTGELFF
cdr3_nt: TGTGCCAGCAGCCAAGGGCCGGCCCAGGACACCGGGGAGCTGTTTTTT

j_call: TRBJ2-5
v_call: TRBV18
d_call: -
clone_size: -
cdr3_aa: CASIPPGQETQYF
cdr3_nt: TGTGCCAGCATTCCCCCAGGCCAAGAGACCCAGTACTTC

j_call: TRBJ2-1
v_call: TRBV7-8
d_call: -
clone_size: -
cdr3_aa: CASSPLGRYEQFF
cdr3_nt: TGTGCCAGCAGCCCGCTGGGGAGATATGAGCAGTTCTTC

j_call: TRBJ2-6
v_call: TRBV5-4
d_call: -
clone_size: -
cdr3_aa: CASSLGGRAGANVLTF
cdr3_nt: TGTGCCAGCAGCTTAGGGGGAAGAGCTGGGGCCAACGTCCTGACTTTC

j_call: TRBJ1-2
v_call: TRBV5-4
d_call: -
clone_size: few
cdr3_aa: CASSLIRENYGYTF
cdr3_nt: TGTGCCAGCAGCTTGATCAGAGAAAACTATGGCTACACCTTC